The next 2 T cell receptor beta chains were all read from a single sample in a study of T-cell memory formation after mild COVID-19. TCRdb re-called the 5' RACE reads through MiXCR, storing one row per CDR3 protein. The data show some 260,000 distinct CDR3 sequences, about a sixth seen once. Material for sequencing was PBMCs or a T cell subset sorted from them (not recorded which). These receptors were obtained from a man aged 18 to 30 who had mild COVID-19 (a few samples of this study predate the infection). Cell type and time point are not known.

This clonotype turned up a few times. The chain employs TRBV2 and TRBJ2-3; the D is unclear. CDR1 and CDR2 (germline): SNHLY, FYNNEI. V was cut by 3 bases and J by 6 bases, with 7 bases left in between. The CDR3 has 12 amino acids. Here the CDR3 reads CASSEVADTQYF. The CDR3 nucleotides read TGTGCCAGCAGTGAGGTCGCTGATACGCAGTATTTT.

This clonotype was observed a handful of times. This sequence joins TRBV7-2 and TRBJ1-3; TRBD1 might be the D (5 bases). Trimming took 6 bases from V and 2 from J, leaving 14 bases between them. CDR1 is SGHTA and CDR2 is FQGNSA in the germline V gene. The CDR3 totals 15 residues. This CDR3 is CASSFTGAAGNTIYF. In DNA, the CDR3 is TGTGCCAGCAGTTTTACCGGGGCAGCTGGAAACACCATATATTTT. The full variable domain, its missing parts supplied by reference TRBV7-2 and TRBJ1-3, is GAGVSQSPSNKVTEKGKDVELRCDPISGHTALYWYRQSLGQGLEFLIYFQGNSAPDKSGLPSDRFSAERTGGSVSTLTIQRTQQEDSAVYLCASSFTGAAGNTIYFGEGSWLTVV.